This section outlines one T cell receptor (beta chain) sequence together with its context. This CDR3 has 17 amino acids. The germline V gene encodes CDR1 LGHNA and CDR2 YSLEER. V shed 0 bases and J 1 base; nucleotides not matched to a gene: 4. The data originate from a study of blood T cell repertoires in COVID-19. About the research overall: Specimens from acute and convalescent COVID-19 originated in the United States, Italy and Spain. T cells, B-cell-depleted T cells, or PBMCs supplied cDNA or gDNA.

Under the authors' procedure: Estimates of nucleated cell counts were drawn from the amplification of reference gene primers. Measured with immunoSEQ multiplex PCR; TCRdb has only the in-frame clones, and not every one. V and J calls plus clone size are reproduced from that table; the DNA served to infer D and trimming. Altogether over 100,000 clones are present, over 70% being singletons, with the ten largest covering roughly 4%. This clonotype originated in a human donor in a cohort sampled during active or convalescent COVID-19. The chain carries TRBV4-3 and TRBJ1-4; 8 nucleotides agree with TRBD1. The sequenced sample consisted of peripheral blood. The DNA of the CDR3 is TGCGCCAGCAGCCAAGATCAGGGGGCGAGAACTAATGAAAAACTGTTTTTT. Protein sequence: CASSQDQGARTNEKLFF.